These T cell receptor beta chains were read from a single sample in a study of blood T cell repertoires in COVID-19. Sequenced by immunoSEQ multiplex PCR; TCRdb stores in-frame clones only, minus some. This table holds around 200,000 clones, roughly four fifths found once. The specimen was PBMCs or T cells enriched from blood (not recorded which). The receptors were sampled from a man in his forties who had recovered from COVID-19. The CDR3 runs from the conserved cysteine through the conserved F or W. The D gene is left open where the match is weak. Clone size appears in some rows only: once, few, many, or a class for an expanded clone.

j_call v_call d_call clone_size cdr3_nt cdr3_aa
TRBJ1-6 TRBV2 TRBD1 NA TGTGCCAGCAGTGAAGTCCCAGGGGGCATTTCACCCCTCCACTTT CASSEVPGGISPLHF
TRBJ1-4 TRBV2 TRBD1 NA TGTGCCAGTTCGGACAGGGAAGAAGGGTTGAGTAGTAATGAAAAACTGTTTTTT CASSDREEGLSSNEKLFF
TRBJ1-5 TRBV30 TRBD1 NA TGTGCCTGGGCGATACGGACAGGGGACGGCAATCAGCCCCAGCATTTT CAWAIRTGDGNQPQHF
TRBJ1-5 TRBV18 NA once TGTGCCAGCTCACCAGGGGCAGGAGGCAATCAGCCCCAGCATTTT CASSPGAGGNQPQHF
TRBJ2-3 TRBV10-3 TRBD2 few TGTGCCATCAGCGACCCCGGGACTAGAACAGATACGCAGTATTTT CAISDPGTRTDTQYF
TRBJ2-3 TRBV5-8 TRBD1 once TGTGCCAGCAGCTTGACGTCAGGGGGCGCGGATACGCAGTATTTT CASSLTSGGADTQYF
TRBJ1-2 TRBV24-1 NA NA TGTGCCACCAGTGATTTCGAAAGGAGAGGCTACACCTTC CATSDFERRGYTF
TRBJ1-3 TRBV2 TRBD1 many TGTGCCAGCAGGCCGGGGACAGCCTCTGGAAACACCATATATTTT CASRPGTASGNTIYF
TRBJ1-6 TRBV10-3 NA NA TGTGCCATCAGGGAGGGTCGGCGGACACACCAGTATAATTCACCCCTCCACTTT CAIREGRRTHQYNSPLHF
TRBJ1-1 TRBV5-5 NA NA TGTGCCAGCTCCGAGAAGGGGGTCCTCGACACTGAAGCTTTCTTT CASSEKGVLDTEAFF
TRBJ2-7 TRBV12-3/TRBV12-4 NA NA TGTGCCAGCAGTAAAGAAGGGGGCGAGCAGTACTTC CASSKEGGEQYF
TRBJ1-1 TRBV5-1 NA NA TGCGCCAGCAGTATACAGAGCTCGAACACTGAAGCTTTCTTT CASSIQSSNTEAFF
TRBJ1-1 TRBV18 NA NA TGTGCCAGCTCACCAGGGGGGGGGAACACTGAAGCTTTCTTT CASSPGGGNTEAFF
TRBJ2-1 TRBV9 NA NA TGTGCCAGCAGCGTGTCCGCAGGACTCTACAATGAGCAGTTCTTC CASSVSAGLYNEQFF
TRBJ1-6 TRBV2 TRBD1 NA TGTGCCAGCAGCGAACAGGGACAGATTAATTCACCCCTCCACTTT CASSEQGQINSPLHF
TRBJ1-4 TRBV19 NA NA TGTGCCAGTAGTAAACAGGGTCGAAAACTGTTTTTT CASSKQGRKLFF
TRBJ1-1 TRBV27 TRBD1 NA TGTGCCAGCTCGGACAGGGGGCGAATGGTTGGCACTGAAGCTTTCTTT CASSDRGRMVGTEAFF
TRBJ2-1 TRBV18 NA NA TGTGCCAGCTCACAACTATCCTACAATGAGCAGTTCTTC CASSQLSYNEQFF
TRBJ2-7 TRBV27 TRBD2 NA TGTGCCAGCAGGGCTCGGCTAGCGGGTTCCTACGAGCAGTACTTC CASRARLAGSYEQYF